A selection of T cell receptor beta chains follows, all from one sample in a study of blood T cell repertoires in COVID-19. TCRdb keeps only in-frame clones here, not all; method: immunoSEQ multiplex PCR. The data show about 200,000 clones, more than 65% seen once. Sequencing was performed on PBMCs or T cells enriched from blood (not recorded which). The receptor set was obtained from a man aged 40-55 years who had recovered from COVID-19. Each CDR3 is given with its conserved first and last residue. D genes are given only for firm matches. Only some rows state a clone size, as once, few, many or a class for expanded clones.

size: .
D: .
J: TRBJ1-2
V: TRBV12-5
CDR3: CARRGNGYTF
DNA: TGTGCTAGGCGGGGGAATGGCTACACCTTC

size: .
D: .
J: TRBJ1-1
V: TRBV11-2
CDR3: CASTLGGATEAFF
DNA: TGTGCCAGCACCCTAGGGGGGGCCACTGAAGCTTTCTTT

size: .
D: .
J: TRBJ2-5
V: TRBV20-1
CDR3: CSAILQETQYF
DNA: TGCAGTGCTATCCTCCAAGAGACCCAGTACTTC

size: .
D: .
J: TRBJ1-4
V: TRBV5-5
CDR3: CASSWGHTTNEKLFF
DNA: TGTGCCAGCAGCTGGGGACATACAACTAATGAAAAACTGTTTTTT

size: .
D: .
J: TRBJ2-7
V: TRBV5-5
CDR3: CASSLLSREPHEQYF
DNA: TGTGCCAGCAGCTTGCTGAGCAGGGAACCCCACGAGCAGTACTTC

size: .
D: .
J: TRBJ2-3
V: TRBV4-1
CDR3: CASSHGSESTDTQYF
DNA: TGCGCCAGCAGCCATGGTAGCGAGAGCACAGATACGCAGTATTTT

size: .
D: TRBD2
J: TRBJ2-3
V: TRBV6-1
CDR3: CASSEASGGGDTQYF
DNA: TGTGCCAGCAGTGAAGCTAGCGGGGGGGGAGATACGCAGTATTTT

size: .
D: .
J: TRBJ1-1
V: TRBV20-1
CDR3: CSASRQRNTEAFF
DNA: TGCAGTGCTAGTCGACAGAGGAACACTGAAGCTTTCTTT

size: .
D: .
J: TRBJ1-5
V: TRBV19
CDR3: CASSMRGNSNQPQHF
DNA: TGTGCCAGTAGTATGCGCGGGAATAGCAATCAGCCCCAGCATTTT

size: .
D: TRBD2
J: TRBJ2-5
V: TRBV4-2
CDR3: CASSQGLAIETQYF
DNA: TGTGCCAGCAGCCAAGGACTAGCAATAGAGACCCAGTACTTC

size: .
D: TRBD1
J: TRBJ2-7
V: TRBV27
CDR3: CASSSMGDRAYEQYF
DNA: TGTGCCAGCAGCTCTATGGGAGACAGGGCCTACGAGCAGTACTTC

size: .
D: .
J: TRBJ1-1
V: TRBV11-2
CDR3: CASSLTRDTEAFF
DNA: TGTGCCAGCAGCCTAACGCGAGACACTGAAGCTTTCTTT

size: .
D: .
J: TRBJ1-5
V: TRBV9
CDR3: CASNAGAESNQPQHF
DNA: TGTGCCAGCAATGCGGGGGCTGAAAGCAATCAGCCCCAGCATTTT

size: .
D: .
J: TRBJ2-3
V: TRBV7-9
CDR3: CASSSPLTSTDTQYF
DNA: TGTGCCAGCAGCTCCCCTTTGACAAGCACAGATACGCAGTATTTT

size: .
D: TRBD1
J: TRBJ2-7
V: TRBV9
CDR3: CASSVGQGATYEQYF
DNA: TGTGCCAGCAGCGTAGGACAGGGGGCGACCTACGAGCAGTACTTC

size: .
D: TRBD2
J: TRBJ2-1
V: TRBV7-8
CDR3: CASSPEAGAAYNEQFF
DNA: TGTGCCAGCAGCCCGGAAGCGGGGGCCGCCTACAATGAGCAGTTCTTC

size: .
D: .
J: TRBJ1-2
V: TRBV6-5
CDR3: CASRETGGLFYGYTF
DNA: TGTGCCAGCAGGGAGACCGGGGGACTGTTCTATGGCTACACCTTC

size: .
D: .
J: TRBJ2-7
V: TRBV6-5
CDR3: CASSPPDRSYEQYF
DNA: TGTGCCAGCAGTCCCCCAGACAGATCCTACGAGCAGTACTTC

size: .
D: TRBD2
J: TRBJ2-1
V: TRBV5-1
CDR3: CASSLEAGGRGSYNEQFF
DNA: TGCGCCAGCAGCCTAGAAGCGGGGGGAAGGGGCTCCTACAATGAGCAGTTCTTC

size: .
D: TRBD1
J: TRBJ1-4
V: TRBV2
CDR3: CASSPDRGQKLFF
DNA: TGTGCCAGCAGCCCAGACAGGGGGCAAAAACTGTTTTTT

size: many
D: TRBD2
J: TRBJ2-2
V: TRBV7-6
CDR3: CASSVRNGLAGANTGELFF
DNA: TGTGCCAGCAGCGTTAGAAACGGGCTAGCGGGGGCAAACACCGGGGAGCTGTTTTTT

size: .
D: TRBD2
J: TRBJ2-3
V: TRBV24-1
CDR3: CATSDSAGGADTQYF
DNA: TGTGCCACCAGTGATTCTGCGGGGGGAGCAGATACGCAGTATTTT

size: .
D: TRBD1
J: TRBJ1-2
V: TRBV7-2
CDR3: CASSLGTGYGYTF
DNA: TGTGCCAGCAGCTTAGGGACAGGTTATGGCTACACCTTC

size: .
D: TRBD1
J: TRBJ1-2
V: TRBV6-5
CDR3: CASSYRRTGDDGYTF
DNA: TGTGCCAGCAGTTACCGCCGGACAGGGGATGATGGCTACACCTTC

size: .
D: .
J: TRBJ1-1
V: TRBV9
CDR3: CASSVGGQASAEAFF
DNA: TGTGCCAGCAGCGTAGGGGGGCAGGCCTCCGCTGAAGCTTTCTTT

size: once
D: .
J: TRBJ1-5
V: TRBV4-3
CDR3: CASSQDLGRLQPQHF
DNA: TGCGCCAGCAGCCAAGATTTGGGGAGGCTCCAGCCCCAGCATTTT

size: once
D: .
J: TRBJ1-4
V: TRBV18
CDR3: CASSLEYHEKLFF
DNA: TGTGCCAGCTCACTTGAGTACCATGAAAAACTGTTTTTT

size: .
D: .
J: TRBJ1-2
V: TRBV5-5
CDR3: CASSLDSQTVGYTF
DNA: TGTGCCAGCAGCTTGGATTCACAGACGGTTGGCTACACCTTC

size: .
D: TRBD1
J: TRBJ1-5
V: TRBV5-1
CDR3: CASSYGQGGNQPQHF
DNA: TGCGCCAGCAGCTACGGACAGGGAGGCAATCAGCCCCAGCATTTT

size: .
D: .
J: TRBJ1-1
V: TRBV5-1
CDR3: CASSLDRQNTEAFF
DNA: TGCGCCAGCAGCTTGGACAGGCAGAACACTGAAGCTTTCTTT

size: .
D: TRBD1
J: TRBJ1-1
V: TRBV10-3
CDR3: CAISEVTWTGSFLNTEAFF
DNA: TGTGCCATCAGTGAGGTTACATGGACAGGGAGTTTTTTGAACACTGAAGCTTTCTTT

size: .
D: TRBD1
J: TRBJ1-4
V: TRBV7-2
CDR3: CASSLGDRDNEKLFF
DNA: TGTGCCAGCAGCTTAGGGGACAGGGATAATGAAAAACTGTTTTTT

size: .
D: .
J: TRBJ1-1
V: TRBV20-1
CDR3: CTTGKGTEAFF
DNA: TGCACCACAGGGAAAGGCACTGAAGCTTTCTTT

size: .
D: TRBD1
J: TRBJ2-7
V: TRBV7-8
CDR3: CASSPDQGASEQYF
DNA: TGTGCCAGCAGCCCAGATCAGGGGGCGAGCGAGCAGTACTTC

size: .
D: .
J: TRBJ1-2
V: TRBV5-8
CDR3: CATPRGFYGYTF
DNA: TGTGCCACCCCTAGAGGTTTCTATGGCTACACCTTC

size: .
D: .
J: TRBJ1-4
V: TRBV6-4
CDR3: CASSDLLSSTGTHLRKLFF
DNA: TGTGCCAGCAGTGACCTTTTAAGCTCTACCGGGACACACCTTAGAAAACTGTTTTTT

size: .
D: .
J: TRBJ1-1
V: TRBV30
CDR3: CAWRRELEAFF
DNA: TGTGCCTGGAGAAGGGAGCTTGAAGCTTTCTTT

size: .
D: .
J: TRBJ1-1
V: TRBV19
CDR3: CASSLYVEGPEAFF
DNA: TGTGCCAGTAGCCTATACGTGGAGGGTCCTGAAGCTTTCTTT

size: .
D: .
J: TRBJ2-7
V: TRBV27
CDR3: CASSLGSRYEQYF
DNA: TGTGCCAGCAGTTTAGGCTCCCGCTACGAGCAGTACTTC

size: once
D: .
J: TRBJ2-2
V: TRBV10-3
CDR3: CAIQNTGELFF
DNA: TGTGCCATCCAGAACACCGGGGAGCTGTTTTTT

size: .
D: TRBD1
J: TRBJ2-5
V: TRBV7-9
CDR3: CASSWAGTGGQTQYF
DNA: TGTGCCAGCAGCTGGGCCGGGACAGGTGGTCAGACCCAGTACTTC

size: few
D: .
J: TRBJ1-6
V: TRBV4-3
CDR3: CASSQDRSGANSPLHF
DNA: TGCGCCAGCAGCCAAGATCGGTCAGGGGCTAATTCACCCCTCCACTTT